This T cell receptor (beta chain) was sequenced in a study of blood T cell repertoires in COVID-19. On the study more broadly: COVID-19 samples, acute and convalescent, were from the United States, Italy and Spain. The analysed material was cDNA or gDNA that came from T cells, B-cell-depleted T cells, or PBMCs.

During active infection, Seattle patients enrolled and were then monitored through disease. Assay used: immunoSEQ multiplex PCR; TCRdb lists only in-frame clones, some missing. The sample consists of about 440,000 clones, around 88% of them appearing once. Sequenced: peripheral blood. The origin of this receptor is a woman between 45 and 60 years old with COVID-19, enrolled during active disease.

The CDR3 protein is CASSETGGTTDTQYF. CDR3 DNA: TGCGCCAGCAGTGAGACAGGGGGCACCACAGATACGCAGTATTTT. This chain connects TRBV10-1 to TRBJ2-3; TRBD1 matches 9 bases. Looked up from germline, CDR1 is WNHNN and CDR2 is SYGVQD (reference sequence). This CDR3 comprises 15 residues. Trimming at V came to 2 bases and at J to 2 bases, leaving 2 bases not matched to a gene.